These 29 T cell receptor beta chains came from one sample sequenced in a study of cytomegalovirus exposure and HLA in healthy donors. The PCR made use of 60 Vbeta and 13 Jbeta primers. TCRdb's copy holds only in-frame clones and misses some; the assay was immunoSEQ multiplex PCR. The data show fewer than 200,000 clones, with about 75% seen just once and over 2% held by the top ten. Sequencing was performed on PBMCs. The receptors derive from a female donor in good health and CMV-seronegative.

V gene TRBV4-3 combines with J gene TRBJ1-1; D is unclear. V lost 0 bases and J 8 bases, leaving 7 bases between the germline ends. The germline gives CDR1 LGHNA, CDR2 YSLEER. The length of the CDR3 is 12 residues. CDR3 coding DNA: TGCGCCAGCAGCCAAGATCCAGGCGAAGCTTTCTTT. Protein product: CASSQDPGEAFF.

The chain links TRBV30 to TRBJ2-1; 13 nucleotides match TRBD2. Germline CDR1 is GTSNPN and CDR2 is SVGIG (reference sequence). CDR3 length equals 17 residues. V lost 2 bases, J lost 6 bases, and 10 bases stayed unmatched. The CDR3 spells CAWSRLTGTSGINEQFF. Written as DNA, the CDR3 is TGTGCCTGGAGTCGACTAACCGGGACTAGCGGGATCAATGAGCAGTTCTTC. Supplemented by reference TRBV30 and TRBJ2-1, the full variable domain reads SQTIHQWPATLVQPVGSPLSLECTVEGTSNPNLYWYRQAAGRGLQLLFYSVGIGQISSEVPQNLSASRPQDRQFILSSKKLLLSDSGFYLCAWSRLTGTSGINEQFFGPGTRLTVL.

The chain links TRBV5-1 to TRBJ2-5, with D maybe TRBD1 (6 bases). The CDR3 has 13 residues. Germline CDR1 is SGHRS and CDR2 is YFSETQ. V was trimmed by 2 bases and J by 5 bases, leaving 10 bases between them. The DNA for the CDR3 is TGCGCCAGCAGCTTAGGGGGAACCGAGACCCAGTACTTC. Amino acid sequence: CASSLGGTETQYF.

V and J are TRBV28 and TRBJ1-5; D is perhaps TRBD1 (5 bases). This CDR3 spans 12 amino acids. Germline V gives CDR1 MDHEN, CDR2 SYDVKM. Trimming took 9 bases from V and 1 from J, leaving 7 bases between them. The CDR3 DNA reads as TGTGCCAGTAGACAGAGCAATCAGCCCCAGCATTTT. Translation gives CASRQSNQPQHF.

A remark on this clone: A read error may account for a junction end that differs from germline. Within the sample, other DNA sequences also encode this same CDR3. The CDR3 nucleotides are TGCGCCAGCAGTGTAGACAGGGTGAGGAACACTGAAGCTTTCTTT. It specifies CASSVDRVRNTEAFF. This chain links TRBV6-1 with TRBJ1-1, with 7 bases identical to TRBD1. This CDR3 contains 15 residues. Germline lookup yields CDR1 MNHNS and CDR2 SASEGT.

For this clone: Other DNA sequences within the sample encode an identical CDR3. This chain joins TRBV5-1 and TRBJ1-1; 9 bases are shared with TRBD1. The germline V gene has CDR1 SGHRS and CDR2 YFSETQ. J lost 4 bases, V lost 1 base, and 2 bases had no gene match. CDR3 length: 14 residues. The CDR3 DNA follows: TGCGCCAGCAGCTTGACAGGGGGCGGCACTGAAGCTTTCTTT. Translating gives CASSLTGGGTEAFF.

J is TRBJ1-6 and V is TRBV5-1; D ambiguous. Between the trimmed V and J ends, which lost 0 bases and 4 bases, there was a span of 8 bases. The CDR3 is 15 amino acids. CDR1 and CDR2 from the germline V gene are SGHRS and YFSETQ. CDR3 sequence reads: CASSLGPGYNSPLHF. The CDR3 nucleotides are TGCGCCAGCAGCTTGGGGCCGGGGTATAATTCACCCCTCCACTTT.

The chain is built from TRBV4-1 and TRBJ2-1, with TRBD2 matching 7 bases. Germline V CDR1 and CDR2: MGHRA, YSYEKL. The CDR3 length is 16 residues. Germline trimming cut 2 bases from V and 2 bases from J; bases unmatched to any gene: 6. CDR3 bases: TGCGCCAGCAGCCAACGGGGGGACCTAGCCTACAATGAGCAGTTCTTC. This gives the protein CASSQRGDLAYNEQFF.

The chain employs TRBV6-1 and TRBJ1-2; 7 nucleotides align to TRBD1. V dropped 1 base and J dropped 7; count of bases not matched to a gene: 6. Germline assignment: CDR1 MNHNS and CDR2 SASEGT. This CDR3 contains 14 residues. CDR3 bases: TGTGCCAGCAGTGAAGACAGGGGCTTGGGTGGCTACACCTTC. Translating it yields CASSEDRGLGGYTF.

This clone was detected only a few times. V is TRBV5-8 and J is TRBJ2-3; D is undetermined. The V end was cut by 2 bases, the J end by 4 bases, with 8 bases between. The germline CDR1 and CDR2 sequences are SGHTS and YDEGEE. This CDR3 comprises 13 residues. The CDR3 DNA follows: TGTGCCAGCAGCTTAATTATCCCAGATACGCAGTATTTT. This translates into CASSLIIPDTQYF.

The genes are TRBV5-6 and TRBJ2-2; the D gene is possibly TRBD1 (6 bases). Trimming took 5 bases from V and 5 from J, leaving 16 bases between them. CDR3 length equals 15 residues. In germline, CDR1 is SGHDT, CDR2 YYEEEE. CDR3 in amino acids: CASSQDSRQTGELFF. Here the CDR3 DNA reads TGTGCCAGCAGTCAGGACAGCCGCCAGACCGGGGAGCTGTTTTTT. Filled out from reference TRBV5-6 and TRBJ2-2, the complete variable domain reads DAGVTQSPTHLIKTRGQQVTLRCSPKSGHDTVSWYQQALGQGPQFIFQYYEEEERQRGNFPDRFSGHQFPNYSSELNVNALLLGDSALYLCASSQDSRQTGELFFGEGSRLTVL.

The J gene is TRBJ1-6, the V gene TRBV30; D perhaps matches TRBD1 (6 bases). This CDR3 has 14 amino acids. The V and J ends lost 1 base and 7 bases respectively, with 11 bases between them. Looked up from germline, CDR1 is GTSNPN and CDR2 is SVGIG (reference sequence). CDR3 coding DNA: TGTGCCTGGAGTGCCGGCCAGGGGAATTCACCCCTCCACTTT. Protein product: CAWSAGQGNSPLHF.

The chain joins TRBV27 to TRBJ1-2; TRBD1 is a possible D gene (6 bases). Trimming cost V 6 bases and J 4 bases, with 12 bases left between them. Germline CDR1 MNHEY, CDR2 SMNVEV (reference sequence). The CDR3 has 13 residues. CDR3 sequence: CASSATGPYGYTF. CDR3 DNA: TGTGCCAGCAGCGCCACAGGGCCCTATGGCTACACCTTC.

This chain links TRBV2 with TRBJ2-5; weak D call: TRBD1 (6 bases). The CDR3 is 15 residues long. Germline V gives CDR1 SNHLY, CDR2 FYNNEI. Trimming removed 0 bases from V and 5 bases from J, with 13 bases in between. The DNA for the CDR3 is TGTGCCAGCAGTGAAGCGCTTGGGGGCCTGGAGACCCAGTACTTC. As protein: CASSEALGGLETQYF.

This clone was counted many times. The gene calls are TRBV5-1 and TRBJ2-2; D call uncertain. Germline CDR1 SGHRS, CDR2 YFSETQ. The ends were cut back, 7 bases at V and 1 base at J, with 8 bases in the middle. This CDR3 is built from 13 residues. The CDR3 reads CASETGNTGELFF. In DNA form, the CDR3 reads TGCGCCAGCGAGACTGGGAACACCGGGGAGCTGTTTTTT.

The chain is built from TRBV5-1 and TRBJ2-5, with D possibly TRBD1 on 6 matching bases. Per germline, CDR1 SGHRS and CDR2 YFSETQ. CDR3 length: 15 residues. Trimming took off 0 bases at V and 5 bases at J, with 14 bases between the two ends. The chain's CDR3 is CASSLDQGLGETQYF. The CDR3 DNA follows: TGCGCCAGCAGCTTGGATCAGGGGTTGGGGGAGACCCAGTACTTC.

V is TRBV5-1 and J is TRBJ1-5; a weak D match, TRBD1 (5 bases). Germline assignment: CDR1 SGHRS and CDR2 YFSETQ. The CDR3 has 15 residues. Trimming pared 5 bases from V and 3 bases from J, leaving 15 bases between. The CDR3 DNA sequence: TGCGCCAGCAGTATTGGGCAGGGTGACAATCAGCCCCAGCATTTT. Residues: CASSIGQGDNQPQHF.

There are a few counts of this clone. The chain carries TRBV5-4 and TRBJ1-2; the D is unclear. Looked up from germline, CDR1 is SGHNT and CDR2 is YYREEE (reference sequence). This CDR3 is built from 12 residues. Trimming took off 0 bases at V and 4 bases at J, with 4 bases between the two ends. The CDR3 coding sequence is TGTGCCAGCAGCTTGGACATCTATGGCTACACCTTC. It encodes CASSLDIYGYTF.

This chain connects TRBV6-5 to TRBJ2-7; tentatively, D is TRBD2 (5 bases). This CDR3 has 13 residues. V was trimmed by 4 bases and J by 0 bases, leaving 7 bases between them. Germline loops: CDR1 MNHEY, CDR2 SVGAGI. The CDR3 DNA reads TGTGCCAGCAGTTCCGGGATCTCCTACGAGCAGTACTTC. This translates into CASSSGISYEQYF.

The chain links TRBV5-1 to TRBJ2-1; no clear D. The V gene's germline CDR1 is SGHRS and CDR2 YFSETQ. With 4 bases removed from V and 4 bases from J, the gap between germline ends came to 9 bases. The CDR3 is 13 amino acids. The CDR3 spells CASSIDSYNEQFF. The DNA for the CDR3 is TGCGCCAGCAGCATCGACTCTTACAATGAGCAGTTCTTC.

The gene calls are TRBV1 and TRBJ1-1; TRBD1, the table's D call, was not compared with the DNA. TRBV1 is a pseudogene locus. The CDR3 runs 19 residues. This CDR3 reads CTSSQDYRGQGAPDTEAFF. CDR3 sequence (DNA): TGCACCAGCAGCCAAGACTATCGGGGACAGGGGGCGCCGGACACTGAAGCTTTCTTT.

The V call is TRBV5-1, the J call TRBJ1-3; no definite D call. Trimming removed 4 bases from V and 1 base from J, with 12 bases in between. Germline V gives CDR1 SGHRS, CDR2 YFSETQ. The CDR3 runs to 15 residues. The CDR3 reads CASSLSRSSGNTIYF. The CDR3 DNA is TGCGCCAGCAGCCTCAGTCGATCTTCTGGAAACACCATATATTTT.

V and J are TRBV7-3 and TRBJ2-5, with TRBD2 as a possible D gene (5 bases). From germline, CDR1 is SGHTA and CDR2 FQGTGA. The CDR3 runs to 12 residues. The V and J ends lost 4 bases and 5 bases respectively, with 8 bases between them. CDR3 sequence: CASSSPGETQYF. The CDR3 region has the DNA TGTGCCAGCAGCTCCCCGGGGGAGACCCAGTACTTC.

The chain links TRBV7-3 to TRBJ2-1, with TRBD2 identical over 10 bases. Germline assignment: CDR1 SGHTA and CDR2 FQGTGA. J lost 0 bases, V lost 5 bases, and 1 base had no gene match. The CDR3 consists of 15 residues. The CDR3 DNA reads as TGTGCCAGCAGCCCTAGCGGGAGCTCCTACAATGAGCAGTTCTTC. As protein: CASSPSGSSYNEQFF.

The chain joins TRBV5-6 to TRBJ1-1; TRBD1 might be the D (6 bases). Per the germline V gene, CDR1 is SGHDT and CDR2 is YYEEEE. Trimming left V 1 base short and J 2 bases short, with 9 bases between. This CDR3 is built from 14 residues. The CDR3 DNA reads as TGTGCCAGCAGCTTGCGGACAGCTAACACTGAAGCTTTCTTT. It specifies CASSLRTANTEAFF.

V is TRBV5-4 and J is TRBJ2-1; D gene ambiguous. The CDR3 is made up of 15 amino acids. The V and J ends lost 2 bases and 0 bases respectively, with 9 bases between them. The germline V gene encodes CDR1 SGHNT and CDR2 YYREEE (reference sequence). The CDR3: CASSLAISSYNEQFF. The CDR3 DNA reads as TGTGCCAGCAGCTTAGCGATAAGCTCCTACAATGAGCAGTTCTTC.

CDR3 sequence reads: CASLRGQANYGYTF. The DNA of the CDR3 is TGTGCCAGCCTGCGGGGACAGGCTAACTATGGCTACACCTTC. The V call is TRBV2, the J call TRBJ1-2; 8 positions agree with TRBD1. Germline V gives CDR1 SNHLY, CDR2 FYNNEI. The V gene end was trimmed by 8 bases and the J gene end by 0 bases; junction bases not matched to a gene: 5. The CDR3 totals 14 residues.

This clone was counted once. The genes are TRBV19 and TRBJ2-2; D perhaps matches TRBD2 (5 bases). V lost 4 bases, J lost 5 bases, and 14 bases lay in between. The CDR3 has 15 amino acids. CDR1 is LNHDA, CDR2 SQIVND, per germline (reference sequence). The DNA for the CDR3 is TGTGCCAGTAGTACTAGACTACAAAGGACCGGGGAGCTGTTTTTT. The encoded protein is CASSTRLQRTGELFF.

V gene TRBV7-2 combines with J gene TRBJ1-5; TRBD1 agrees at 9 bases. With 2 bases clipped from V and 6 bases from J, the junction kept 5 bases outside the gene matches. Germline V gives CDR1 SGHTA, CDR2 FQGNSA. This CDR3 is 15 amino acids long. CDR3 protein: CASSLQTGGGQPQHF. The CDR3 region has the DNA TGTGCCAGCAGCTTACAAACAGGGGGCGGTCAGCCCCAGCATTTT.